This TCR beta chain was captured in a study of blood T cell repertoires in COVID-19 (dated by TCRdb to 2019 to 2021). As for the study more broadly: Samples covering the acute and convalescent phases of COVID-19 were provided by collaborators in the United States, Italy and Spain. The material from the prospective study consisted of cDNA or gDNA derived from T cells, B-cell-depleted T cells, or PBMCs. Subjects who had been exposed to COVID-19, were actively infected with it, or had recovered from it provided the deeply sampled blood TCRbeta repertoires that made up the dataset. A freely available public database, intended as a resource for researchers studying the immune response to SARS-CoV-2, is where the repertoires were released. The samples were drawn from two sources: the first 160 participants of the ongoing ImmuneRACE study, and 1,254 subjects contributed by 6 global collaborators. A de-identified subject ID, COVID-19 status, age in years and sex were almost always included in the sample metadata. Where available, HLA class I and class II types were obtained from metadata supplied by the sample provider rather than from assay-based typing. Study-wide findings and limitations: The quantity of clinical and demographic metadata differed by source and by participant and was supplied without curation.

Whole blood was collected in K2EDTA tubes by collaborating institutions according to the institutions' own protocols. Collaborator samples were shipped for TCRbeta analysis as frozen whole blood, isolated PBMCs, or DNA extracted from either sample type. TCRbeta CDR3 regions were amplified from genomic DNA using the immunoSEQ Assay, a bias-controlled multiplex PCR. The original pipeline was this. The number of nucleated cells in each sample was estimated by amplification of reference gene primers within the assay. To quantify the absolute abundance of each unique TCRbeta CDR3 rearrangement, sequence reads were collapsed and filtered. For each sample, productive Simpson clonality was calculated as the square root of Simpson's diversity index across productive rearrangements. TCRdb holds this immuneACCESS table with in-frame rearrangements only. Some clones are missing; in checked studies, unresolved V genes explain under half, and the rest has no known cause. That table gives V, J and clone size, and the DNA gave D and trimming. This sample lists 56,000 or so clones; 85% to 90% were detected once. The ten top clones hold roughly 18% of the sample.

CDR1 and CDR2, per the germline V gene, are SQVTM and ANQGSEA. The cysteine opens and the phenylalanine closes a CDR3 of 13 amino acids. The entry retains the CDR3 DNA only, 39 bases that are in frame from base 1. Germline trimming: 6 bases from V, 0 bases from J; junction bases outside gene matches: 4. A word on this clone: The clone's antigen remains unknown. No base quality information exists; no much larger clone differs at one position.

The chain employs TRBV29-1 and TRBJ1-2; 7 central nucleotides agree with TRBD1. Sequencing used peripheral blood. The clonotype comes from a woman of 80 years or more with active COVID-19. The DNA reads TGCAGCGTGTCCGACAGGGCTAACTATGGCTACACCTTC. This gives the protein CSVSDRANYGYTF.